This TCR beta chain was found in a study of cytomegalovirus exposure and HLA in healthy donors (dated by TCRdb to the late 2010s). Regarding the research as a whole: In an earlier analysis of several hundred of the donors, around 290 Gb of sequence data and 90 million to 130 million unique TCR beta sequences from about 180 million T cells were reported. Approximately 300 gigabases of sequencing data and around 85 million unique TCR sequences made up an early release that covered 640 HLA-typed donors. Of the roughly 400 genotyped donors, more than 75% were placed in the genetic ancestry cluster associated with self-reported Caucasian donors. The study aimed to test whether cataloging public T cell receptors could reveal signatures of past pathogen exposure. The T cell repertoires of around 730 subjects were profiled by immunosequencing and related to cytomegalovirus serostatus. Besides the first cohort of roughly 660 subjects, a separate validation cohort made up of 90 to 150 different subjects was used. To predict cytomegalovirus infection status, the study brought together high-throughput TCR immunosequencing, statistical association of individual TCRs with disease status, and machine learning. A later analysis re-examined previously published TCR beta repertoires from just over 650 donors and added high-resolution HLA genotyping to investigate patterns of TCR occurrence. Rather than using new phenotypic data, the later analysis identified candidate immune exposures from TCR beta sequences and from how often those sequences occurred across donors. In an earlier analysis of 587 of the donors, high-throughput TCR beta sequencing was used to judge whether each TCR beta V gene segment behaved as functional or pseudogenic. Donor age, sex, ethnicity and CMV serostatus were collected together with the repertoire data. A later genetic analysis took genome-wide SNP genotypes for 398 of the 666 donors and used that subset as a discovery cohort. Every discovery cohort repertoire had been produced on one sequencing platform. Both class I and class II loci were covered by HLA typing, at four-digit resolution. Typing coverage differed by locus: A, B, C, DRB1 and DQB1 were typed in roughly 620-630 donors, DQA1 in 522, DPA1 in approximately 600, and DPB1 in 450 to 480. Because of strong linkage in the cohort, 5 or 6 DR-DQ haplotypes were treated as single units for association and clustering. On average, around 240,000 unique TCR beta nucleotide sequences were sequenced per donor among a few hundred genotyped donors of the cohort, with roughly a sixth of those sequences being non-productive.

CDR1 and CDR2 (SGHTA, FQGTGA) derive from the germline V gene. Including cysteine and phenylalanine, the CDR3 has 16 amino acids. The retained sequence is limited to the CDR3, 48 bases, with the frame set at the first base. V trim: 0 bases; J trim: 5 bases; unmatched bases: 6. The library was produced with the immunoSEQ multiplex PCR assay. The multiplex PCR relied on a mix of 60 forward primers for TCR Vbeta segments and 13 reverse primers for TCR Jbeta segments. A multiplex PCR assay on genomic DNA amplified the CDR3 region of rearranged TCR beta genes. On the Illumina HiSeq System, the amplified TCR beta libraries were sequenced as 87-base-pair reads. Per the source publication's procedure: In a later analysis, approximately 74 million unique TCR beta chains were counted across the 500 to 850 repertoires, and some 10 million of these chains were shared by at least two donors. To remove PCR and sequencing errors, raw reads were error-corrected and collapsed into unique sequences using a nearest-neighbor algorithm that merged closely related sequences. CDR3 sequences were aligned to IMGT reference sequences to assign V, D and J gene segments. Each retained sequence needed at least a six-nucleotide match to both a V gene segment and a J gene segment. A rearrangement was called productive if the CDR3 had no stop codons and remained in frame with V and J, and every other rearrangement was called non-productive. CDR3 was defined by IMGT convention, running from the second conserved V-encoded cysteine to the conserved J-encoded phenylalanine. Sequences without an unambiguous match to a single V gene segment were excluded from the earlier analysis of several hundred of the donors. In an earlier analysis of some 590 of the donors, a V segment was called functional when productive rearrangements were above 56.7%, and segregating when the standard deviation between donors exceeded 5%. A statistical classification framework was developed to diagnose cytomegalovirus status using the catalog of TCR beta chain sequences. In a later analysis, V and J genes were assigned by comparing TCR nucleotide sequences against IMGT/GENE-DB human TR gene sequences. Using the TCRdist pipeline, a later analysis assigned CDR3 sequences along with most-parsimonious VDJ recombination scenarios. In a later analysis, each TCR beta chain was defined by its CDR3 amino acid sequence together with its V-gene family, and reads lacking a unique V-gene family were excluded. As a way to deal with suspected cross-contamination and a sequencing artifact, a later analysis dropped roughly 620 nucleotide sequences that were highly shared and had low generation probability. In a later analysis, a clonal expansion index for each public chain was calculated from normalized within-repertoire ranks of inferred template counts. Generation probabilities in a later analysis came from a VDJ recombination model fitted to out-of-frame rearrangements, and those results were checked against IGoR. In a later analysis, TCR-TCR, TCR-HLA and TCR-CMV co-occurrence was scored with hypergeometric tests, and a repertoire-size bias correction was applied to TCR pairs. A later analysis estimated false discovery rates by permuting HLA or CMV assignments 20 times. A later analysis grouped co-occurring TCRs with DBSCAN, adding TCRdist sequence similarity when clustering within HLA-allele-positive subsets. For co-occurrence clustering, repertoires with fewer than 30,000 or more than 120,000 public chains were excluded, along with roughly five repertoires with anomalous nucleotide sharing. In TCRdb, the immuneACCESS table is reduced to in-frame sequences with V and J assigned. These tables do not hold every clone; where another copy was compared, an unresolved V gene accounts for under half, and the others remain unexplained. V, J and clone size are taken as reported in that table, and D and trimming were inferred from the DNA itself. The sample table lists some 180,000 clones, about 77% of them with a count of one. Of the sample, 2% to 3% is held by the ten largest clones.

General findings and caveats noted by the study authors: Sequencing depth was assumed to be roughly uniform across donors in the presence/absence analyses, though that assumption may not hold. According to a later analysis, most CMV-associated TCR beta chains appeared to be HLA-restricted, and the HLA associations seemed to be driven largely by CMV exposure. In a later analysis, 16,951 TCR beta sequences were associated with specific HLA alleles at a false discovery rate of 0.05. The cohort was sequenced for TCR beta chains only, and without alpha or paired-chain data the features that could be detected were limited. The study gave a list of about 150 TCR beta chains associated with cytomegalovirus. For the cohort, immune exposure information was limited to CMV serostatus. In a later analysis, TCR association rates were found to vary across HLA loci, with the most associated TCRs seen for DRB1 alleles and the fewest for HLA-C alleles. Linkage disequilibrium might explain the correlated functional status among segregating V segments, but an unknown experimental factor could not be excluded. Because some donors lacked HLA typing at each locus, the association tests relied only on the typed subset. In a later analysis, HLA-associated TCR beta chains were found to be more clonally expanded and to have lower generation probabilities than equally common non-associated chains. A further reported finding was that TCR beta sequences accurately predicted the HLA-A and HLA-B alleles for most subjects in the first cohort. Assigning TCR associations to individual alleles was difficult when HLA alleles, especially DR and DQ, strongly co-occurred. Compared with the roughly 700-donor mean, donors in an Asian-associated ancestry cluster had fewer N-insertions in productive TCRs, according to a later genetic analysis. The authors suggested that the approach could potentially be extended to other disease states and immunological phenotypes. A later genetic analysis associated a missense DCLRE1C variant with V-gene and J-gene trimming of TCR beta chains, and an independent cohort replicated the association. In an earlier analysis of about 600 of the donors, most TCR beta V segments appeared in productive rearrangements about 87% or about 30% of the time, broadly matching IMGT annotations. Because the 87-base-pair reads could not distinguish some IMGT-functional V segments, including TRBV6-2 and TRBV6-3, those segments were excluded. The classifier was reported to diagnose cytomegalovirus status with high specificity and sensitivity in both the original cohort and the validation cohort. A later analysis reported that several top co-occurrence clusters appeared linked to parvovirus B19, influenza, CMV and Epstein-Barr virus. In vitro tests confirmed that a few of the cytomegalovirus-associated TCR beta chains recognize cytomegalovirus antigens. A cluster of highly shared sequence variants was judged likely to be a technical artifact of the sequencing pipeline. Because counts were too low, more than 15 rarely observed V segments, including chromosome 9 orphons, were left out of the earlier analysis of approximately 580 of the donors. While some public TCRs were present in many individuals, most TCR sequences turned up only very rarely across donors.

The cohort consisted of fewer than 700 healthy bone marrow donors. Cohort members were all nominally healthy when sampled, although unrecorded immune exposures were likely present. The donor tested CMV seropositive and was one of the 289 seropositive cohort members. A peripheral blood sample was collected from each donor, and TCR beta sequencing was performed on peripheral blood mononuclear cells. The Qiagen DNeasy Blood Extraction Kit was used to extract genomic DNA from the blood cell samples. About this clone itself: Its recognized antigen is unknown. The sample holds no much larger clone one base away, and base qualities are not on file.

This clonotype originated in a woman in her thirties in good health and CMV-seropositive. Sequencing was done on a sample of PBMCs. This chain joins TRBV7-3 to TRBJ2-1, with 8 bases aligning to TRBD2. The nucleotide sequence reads TGTGCCAGCAGCTTAACTAGCGGGGCTCCGAACAATGAGCAGTTCTTC. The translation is CASSLTSGAPNNEQFF.